The present TCR beta chain was sequenced within a study of blood T cells in healthy people across ages. A J-beta primer mix and a sample-barcoded 5' primer were used in a second PCR of about 7 to 12 cycles. TCRdb re-called the 5' RACE reads through MiXCR, storing one row per CDR3 protein. This sample has over 1,300,000 distinct CDR3 sequences, with 59% found just once. The table lists this clonotype with a count of one. The material sequenced was blood. This TCR was recovered from a man younger than 30 in good health.

The CDR3 DNA sequence: TGTGCCAGCAGCGGGACGGGGGAAGCTAACTATGGCTACACCTTC. Its protein product is CASSGTGEANYGYTF. This chain uses TRBV5-4 with TRBJ1-2, with D possibly being TRBD1 (5 bases). The germline V gene has CDR1 SGHNT and CDR2 YYREEE (reference sequence). V shed 4 bases and J shed 0 bases, with 13 bases lying between them. The CDR3 is 15 residues long.